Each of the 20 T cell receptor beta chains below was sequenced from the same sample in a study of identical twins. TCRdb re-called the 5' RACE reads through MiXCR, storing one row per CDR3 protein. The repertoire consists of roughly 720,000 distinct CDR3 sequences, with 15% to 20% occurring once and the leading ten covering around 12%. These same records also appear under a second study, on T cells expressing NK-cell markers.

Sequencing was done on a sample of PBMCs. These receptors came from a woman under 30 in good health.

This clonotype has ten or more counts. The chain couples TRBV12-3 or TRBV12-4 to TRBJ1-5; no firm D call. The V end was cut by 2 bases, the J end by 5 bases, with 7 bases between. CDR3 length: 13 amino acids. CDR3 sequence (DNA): TGTGCCAGCAGTTTAAACAGCTATCAGCCCCAGCATTTT. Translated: CASSLNSYQPQHF.

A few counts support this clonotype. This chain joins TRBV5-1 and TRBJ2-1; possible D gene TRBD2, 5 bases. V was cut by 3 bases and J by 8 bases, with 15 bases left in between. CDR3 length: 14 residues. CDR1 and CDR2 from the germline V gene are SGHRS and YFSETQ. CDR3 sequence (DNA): TGCGCCAGCAGCTCTACGGGAACCTTAGATGAGCAGTTCTTC. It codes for CASSSTGTLDEQFF.

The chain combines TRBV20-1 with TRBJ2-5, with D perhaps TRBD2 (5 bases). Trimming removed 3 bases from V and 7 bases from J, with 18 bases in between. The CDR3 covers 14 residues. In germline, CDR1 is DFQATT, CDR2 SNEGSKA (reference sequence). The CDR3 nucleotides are TGCAGTGCTAGGGGAAACGGGAAATACGGGACCCAGTACTTC. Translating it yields CSARGNGKYGTQYF.

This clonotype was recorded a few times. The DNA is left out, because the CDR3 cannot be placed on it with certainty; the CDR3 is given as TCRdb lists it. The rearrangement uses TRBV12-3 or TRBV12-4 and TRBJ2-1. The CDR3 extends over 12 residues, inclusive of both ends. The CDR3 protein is CASSSSMAEQFF.

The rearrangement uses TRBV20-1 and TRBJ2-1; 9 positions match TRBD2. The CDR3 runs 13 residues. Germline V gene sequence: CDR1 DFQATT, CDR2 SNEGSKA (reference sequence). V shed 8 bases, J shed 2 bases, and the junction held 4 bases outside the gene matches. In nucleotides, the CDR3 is TGCAGTCCACGCGGGAGGGCCTACAATGAGCAGTTCTTC. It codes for CSPRGRAYNEQFF.

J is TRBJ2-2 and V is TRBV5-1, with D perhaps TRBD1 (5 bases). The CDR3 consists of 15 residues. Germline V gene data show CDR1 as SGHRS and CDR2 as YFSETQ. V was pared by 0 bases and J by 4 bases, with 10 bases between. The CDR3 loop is CASSLATGPTGELFF. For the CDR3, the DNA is TGCGCCAGCAGCTTGGCCACAGGTCCCACCGGGGAGCTGTTTTTT.

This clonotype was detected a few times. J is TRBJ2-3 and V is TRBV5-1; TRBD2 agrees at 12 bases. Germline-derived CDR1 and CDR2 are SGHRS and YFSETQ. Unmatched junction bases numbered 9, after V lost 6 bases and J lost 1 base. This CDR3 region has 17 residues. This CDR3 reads CASTRTSGTQRTDTQYF. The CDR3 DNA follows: TGCGCCAGCACGCGGACTAGCGGGACACAACGCACAGATACGCAGTATTTT.

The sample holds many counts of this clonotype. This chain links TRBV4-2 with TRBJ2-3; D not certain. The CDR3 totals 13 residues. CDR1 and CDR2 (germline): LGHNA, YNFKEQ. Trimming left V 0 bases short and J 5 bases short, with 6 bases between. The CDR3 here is CASSQDIRDTQYF. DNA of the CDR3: TGTGCCAGCAGCCAAGATATCCGAGATACGCAGTATTTT.

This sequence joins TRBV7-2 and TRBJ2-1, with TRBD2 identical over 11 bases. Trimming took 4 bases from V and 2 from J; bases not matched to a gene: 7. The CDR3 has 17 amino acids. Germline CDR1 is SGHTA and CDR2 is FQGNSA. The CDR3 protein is CASSYPLLAGAYNEQFF. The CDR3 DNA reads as TGTGCCAGCAGCTACCCCCTACTAGCGGGAGCCTACAATGAGCAGTTCTTC.

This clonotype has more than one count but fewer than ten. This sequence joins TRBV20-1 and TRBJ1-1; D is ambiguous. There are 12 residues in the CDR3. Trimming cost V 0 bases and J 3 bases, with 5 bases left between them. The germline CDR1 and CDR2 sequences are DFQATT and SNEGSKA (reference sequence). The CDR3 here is CSARDDDTEAFF. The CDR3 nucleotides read TGCAGTGCTAGAGATGATGACACTGAAGCTTTCTTT.

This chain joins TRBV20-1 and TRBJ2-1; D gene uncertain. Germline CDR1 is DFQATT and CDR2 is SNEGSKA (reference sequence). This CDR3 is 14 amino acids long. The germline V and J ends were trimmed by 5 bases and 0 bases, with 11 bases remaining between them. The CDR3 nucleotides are TGCAGTGCTCTCGATTCCTTCTCCTACAATGAGCAGTTCTTC. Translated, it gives CSALDSFSYNEQFF.

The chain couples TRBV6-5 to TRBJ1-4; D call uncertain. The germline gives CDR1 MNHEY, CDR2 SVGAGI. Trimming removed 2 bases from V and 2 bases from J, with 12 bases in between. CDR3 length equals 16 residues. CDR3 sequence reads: CASSYGRTVTNEKLFF. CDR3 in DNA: TGTGCCAGCAGTTACGGTCGGACGGTGACTAATGAAAAACTGTTTTTT.

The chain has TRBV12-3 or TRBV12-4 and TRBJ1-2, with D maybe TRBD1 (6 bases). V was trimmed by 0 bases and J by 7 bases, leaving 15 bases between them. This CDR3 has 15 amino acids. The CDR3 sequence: CASSLAIPGAFGYTF. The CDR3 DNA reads TGTGCCAGCAGTTTAGCCATCCCAGGGGCGTTTGGCTACACCTTC.

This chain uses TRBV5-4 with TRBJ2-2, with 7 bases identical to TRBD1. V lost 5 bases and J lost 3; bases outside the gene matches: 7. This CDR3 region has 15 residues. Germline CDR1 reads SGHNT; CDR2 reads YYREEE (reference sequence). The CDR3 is CASRSSGTDTGELFF. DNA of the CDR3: TGTGCCAGCAGGTCCTCCGGGACAGACACCGGGGAGCTGTTTTTT.

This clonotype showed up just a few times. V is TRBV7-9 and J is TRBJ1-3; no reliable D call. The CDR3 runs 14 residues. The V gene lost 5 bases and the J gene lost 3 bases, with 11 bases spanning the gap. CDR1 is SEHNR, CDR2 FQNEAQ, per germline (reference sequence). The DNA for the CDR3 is TGTGCCAGCAGCAAGGCGGAACGTGGAAACACCATATATTTT. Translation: CASSKAERGNTIYF.

CDR3: CASSQRTGDWGEAGTNEQFF. The CDR3 DNA sequence: TGTGCCAGCAGCCAACGGACAGGGGATTGGGGAGAGGCTGGGACCAATGAGCAGTTCTTC. This chain uses TRBV3-1 with TRBJ2-1, with 9 bases aligning to TRBD1. The germline V gene has CDR1 LGHDT and CDR2 YNNKEL (reference sequence). The CDR3 has 20 amino acids. Germline trimming cut 2 bases from V and 6 bases from J; bases unmatched to any gene: 20.

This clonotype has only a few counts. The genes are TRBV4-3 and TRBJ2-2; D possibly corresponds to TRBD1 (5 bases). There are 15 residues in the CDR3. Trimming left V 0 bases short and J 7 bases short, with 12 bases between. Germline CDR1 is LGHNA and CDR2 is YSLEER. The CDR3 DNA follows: TGCGCCAGCAGCCAAGAATTCGCAGGGCGCGGGGAGCTGTTTTTT. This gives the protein CASSQEFAGRGELFF.

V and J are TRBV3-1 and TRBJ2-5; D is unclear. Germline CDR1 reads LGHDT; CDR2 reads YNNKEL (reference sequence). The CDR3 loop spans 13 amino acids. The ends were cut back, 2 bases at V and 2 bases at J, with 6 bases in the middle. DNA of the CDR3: TGTGCCAGCAGCCAATTTACACAAGAGACCCAGTACTTC. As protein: CASSQFTQETQYF.

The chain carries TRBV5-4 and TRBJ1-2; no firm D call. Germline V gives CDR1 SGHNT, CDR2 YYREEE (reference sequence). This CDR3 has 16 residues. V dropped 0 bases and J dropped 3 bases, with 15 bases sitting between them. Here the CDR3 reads CASSLVVERAYYGYTF. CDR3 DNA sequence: TGTGCCAGCAGCTTGGTGGTCGAGAGGGCTTACTATGGCTACACCTTC.

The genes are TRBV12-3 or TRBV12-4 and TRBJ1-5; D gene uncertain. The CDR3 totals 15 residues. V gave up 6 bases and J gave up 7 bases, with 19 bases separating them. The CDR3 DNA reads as TGTGCCAGCAGCCGAACCGGTGGACGGTCACAGCCCCAGCATTTT. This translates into CASSRTGGRSQPQHF.